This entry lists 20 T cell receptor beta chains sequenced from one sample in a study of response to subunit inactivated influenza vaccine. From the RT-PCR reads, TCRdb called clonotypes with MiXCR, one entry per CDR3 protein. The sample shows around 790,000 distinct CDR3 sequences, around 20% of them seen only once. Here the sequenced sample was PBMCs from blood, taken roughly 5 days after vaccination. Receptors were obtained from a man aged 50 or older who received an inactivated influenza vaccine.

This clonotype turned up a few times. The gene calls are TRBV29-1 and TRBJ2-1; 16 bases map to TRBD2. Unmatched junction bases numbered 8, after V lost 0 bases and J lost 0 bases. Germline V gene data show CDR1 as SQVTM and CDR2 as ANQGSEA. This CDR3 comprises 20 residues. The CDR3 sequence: CSVEDRGLAGGKSSYNEQFF. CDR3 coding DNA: TGCAGCGTTGAAGATAGGGGACTAGCGGGGGGGAAATCCTCCTACAATGAGCAGTTCTTC.

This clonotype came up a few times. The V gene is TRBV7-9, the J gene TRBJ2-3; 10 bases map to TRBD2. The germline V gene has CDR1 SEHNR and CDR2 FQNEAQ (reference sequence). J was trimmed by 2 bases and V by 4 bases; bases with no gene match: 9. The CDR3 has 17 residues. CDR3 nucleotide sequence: TGTGCCAGCAGCTCAAGAGCGGGAGGGCCCCACACAGATACGCAGTATTTT. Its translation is CASSSRAGGPHTDTQYF.

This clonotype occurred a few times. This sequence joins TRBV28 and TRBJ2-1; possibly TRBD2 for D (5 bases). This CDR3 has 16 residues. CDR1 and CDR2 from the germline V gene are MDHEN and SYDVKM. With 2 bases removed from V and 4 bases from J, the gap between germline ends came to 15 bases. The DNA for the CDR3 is TGTGCCAGCAGTTTAAACCTCCTAGCACCGTACAATGAGCAGTTCTTC. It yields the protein CASSLNLLAPYNEQFF.

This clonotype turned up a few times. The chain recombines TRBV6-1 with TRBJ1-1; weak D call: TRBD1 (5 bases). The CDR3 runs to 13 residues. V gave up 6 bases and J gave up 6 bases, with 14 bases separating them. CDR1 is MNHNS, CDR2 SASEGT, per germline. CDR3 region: CASRATVNAEAFF. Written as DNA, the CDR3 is TGTGCCAGCAGGGCGACAGTTAACGCTGAAGCTTTCTTT.

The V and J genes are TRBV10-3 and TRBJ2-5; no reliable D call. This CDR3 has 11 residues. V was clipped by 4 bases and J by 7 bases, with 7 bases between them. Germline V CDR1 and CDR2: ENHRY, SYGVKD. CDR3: CAISASRTQYF. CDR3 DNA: TGTGCCATCAGTGCCTCGCGGACCCAGTACTTC.

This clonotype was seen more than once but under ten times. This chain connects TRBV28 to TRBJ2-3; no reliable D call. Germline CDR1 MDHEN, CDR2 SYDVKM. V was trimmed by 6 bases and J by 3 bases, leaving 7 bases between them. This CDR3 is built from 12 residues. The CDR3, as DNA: TGTGCCAGCAGGCACGAAACAGATACGCAGTATTTT. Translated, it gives CASRHETDTQYF.

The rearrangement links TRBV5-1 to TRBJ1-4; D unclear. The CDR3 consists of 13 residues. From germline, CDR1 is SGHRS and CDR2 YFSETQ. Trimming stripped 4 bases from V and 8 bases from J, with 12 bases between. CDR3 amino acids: CASSLEDAEKLFF. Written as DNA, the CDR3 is TGCGCCAGCAGCCTGGAAGACGCCGAAAAACTGTTTTTT.

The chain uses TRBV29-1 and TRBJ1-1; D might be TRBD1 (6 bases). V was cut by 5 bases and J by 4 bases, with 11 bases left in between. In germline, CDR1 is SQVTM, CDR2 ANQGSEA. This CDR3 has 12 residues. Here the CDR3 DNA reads TGCAGCGTTAGACAGACAGGCACTGAAGCTTTCTTT. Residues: CSVRQTGTEAFF.

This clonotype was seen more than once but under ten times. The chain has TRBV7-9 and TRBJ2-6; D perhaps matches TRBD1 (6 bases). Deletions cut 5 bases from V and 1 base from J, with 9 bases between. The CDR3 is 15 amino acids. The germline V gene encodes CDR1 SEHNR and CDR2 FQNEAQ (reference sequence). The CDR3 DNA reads TGTGCCAGCAGCACAAGGGGGTCTGGGGCCAACGTCCTGACTTTC. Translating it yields CASSTRGSGANVLTF.

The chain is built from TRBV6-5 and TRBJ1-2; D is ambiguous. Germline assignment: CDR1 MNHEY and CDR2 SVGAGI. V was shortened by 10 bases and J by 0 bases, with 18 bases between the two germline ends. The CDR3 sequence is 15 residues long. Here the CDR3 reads CATGSGVPPNYGYTF. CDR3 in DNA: TGTGCCACCGGTTCCGGTGTCCCGCCTAACTATGGCTACACCTTC.

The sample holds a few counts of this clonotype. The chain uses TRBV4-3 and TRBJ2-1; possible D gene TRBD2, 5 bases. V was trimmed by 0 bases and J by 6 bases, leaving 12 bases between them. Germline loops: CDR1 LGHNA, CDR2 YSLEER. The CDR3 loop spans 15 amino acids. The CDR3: CASSQDLGLFNEQFF. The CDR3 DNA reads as TGCGCCAGCAGCCAAGATCTAGGACTTTTCAATGAGCAGTTCTTC.

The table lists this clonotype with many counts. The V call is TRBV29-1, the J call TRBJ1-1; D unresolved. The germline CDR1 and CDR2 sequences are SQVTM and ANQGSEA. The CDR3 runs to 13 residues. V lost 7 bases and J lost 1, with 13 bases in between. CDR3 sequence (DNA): TGCAGCGCCCAGTCGGACCCGAACACTGAAGCTTTCTTT. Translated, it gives CSAQSDPNTEAFF.

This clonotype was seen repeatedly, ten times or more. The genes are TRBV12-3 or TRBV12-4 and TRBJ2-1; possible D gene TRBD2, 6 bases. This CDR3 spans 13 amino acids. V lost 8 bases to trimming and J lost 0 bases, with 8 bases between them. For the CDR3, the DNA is TGTGCCAGCGCGCGGGGCTCCTACAATGAGCAGTTCTTC. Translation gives CASARGSYNEQFF.

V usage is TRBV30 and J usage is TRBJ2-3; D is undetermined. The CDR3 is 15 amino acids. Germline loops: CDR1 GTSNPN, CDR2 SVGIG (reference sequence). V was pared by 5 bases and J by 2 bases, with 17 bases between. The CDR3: CAWDPTMRFTDTQYF. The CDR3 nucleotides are TGTGCCTGGGACCCAACTATGCGGTTCACAGATACGCAGTATTTT. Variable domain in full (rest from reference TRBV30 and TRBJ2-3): SQTIHQWPATLVQPVGSPLSLECTVEGTSNPNLYWYRQAAGRGLQLLFYSVGIGQISSEVPQNLSASRPQDRQFILSSKKLLLSDSGFYLCAWDPTMRFTDTQYFGPGTRLTVL.

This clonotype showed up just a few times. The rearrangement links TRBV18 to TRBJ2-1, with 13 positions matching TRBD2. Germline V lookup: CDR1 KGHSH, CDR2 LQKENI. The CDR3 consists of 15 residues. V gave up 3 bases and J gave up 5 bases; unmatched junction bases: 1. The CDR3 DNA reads TGTGCCAGCTCACCGACTAGCGGGAGGAACAATGAGCAGTTCTTC. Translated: CASSPTSGRNNEQFF.

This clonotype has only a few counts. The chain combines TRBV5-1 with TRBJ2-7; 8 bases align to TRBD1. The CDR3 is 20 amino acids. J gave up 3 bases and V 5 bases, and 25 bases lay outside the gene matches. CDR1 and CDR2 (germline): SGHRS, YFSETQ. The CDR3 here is CASRDRTGSVGADRLYEQYF. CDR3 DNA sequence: TGCGCCAGCAGGGATAGGACAGGGAGTGTGGGTGCGGACCGTCTCTACGAGCAGTACTTC.

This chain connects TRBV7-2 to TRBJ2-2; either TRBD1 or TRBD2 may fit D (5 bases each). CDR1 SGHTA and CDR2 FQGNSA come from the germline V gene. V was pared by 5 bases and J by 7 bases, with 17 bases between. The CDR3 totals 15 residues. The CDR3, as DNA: TGTGCCAGCAGCCCGGGACCAGCACGTGGCGGGGAGCTGTTTTTT. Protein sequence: CASSPGPARGGELFF. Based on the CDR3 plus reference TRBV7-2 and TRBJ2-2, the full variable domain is GAGVSQSPSNKVTEKGKDVELRCDPISGHTALYWYRQSLGQGLEFLIYFQGNSAPDKSGLPSDRFSAERTGGSVSTLTIQRTQQEDSAVYLCASSPGPARGGELFFGEGSRLTVL.

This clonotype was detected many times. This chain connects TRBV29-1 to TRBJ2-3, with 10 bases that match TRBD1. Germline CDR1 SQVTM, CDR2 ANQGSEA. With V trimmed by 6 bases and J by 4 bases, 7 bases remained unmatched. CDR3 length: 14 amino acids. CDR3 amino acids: CSVVTGGGSDTQYF. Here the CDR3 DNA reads TGCAGCGTGGTGACAGGGGGCGGTTCAGATACGCAGTATTTT.

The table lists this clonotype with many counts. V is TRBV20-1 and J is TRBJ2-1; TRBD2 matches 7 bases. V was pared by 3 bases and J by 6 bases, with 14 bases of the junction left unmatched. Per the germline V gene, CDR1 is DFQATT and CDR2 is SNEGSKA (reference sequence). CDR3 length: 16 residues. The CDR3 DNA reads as TGCAGTGCTAGGGAACTAGCGTTCCCCGGGGGCAATGAGCAGTTCTTC. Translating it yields CSARELAFPGGNEQFF.

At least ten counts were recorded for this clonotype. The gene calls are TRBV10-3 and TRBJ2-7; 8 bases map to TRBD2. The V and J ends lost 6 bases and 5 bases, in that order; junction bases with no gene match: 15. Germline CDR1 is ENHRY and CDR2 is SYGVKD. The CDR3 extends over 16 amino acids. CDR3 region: CAISATSGGPMDEQYF. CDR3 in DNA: TGTGCCATCAGCGCAACCTCGGGGGGGCCTATGGACGAGCAGTACTTC.